The present entry profiles one T cell receptor beta chain with its context. Its recognized antigen is unknown. It has no much larger one-base neighbor in the sample; base qualities were not kept. The time point label on this specimen signifies: about 28 days (+/-7) after the second vaccine dose. The treatment or condition label, as the study defines it: meningococcal conjugate vaccine given as trial control. Vaccinee samples were obtained from the UK trials COV001 and COV002, which included a single-blind randomized controlled phase 2/3 trial of AZD1222 (ChAdOx1 nCoV-19) in healthy adults. Trial participant PBMC samples were collected at day 0 and day 28 after the second dose for TCRbeta chain sequencing. This entry comes from a study of T cell responses to AZD1222 COVID-19 vaccine (dated by TCRdb to the early 2020s). Regarding the research as a whole: TCR sequencing covered over 230 trial participants: 207 given two doses of AZD1222 and 26 given two doses of MenACWY control vaccine. Trial participants were enrolled into age subgroups of 18-55, 56-69 and 70-plus years, which contained 148, 28 and 57 TCR-sequenced participants, respectively.

The CDR3 regions of human TCRbeta chains were subjected to immunosequencing. Concerning the study's data processing: Repertoire TCRs were matched against a reference library of SARS-CoV-2-specific TCRs generated with the MIRA antigen-specificity platform. Breadth was defined as the fraction of unique TCRs that were SARS-CoV-2-associated, and depth was defined as the fraction of total T cells that were SARS-CoV-2-associated. Using the MIRA data, each spike-specific TCR was mapped to the spike region that the TCR reacts to and placed in a CD4 or CD8 class. Log10-transformed breadth and depth values were compared by one-way ANOVA with Sidak's multiple comparisons tests. The clones in this table, taken by TCRdb from immuneACCESS, are in-frame only. Not every clone is retained; where verified, under half of the shortfall comes from an unresolved V gene, and the cause of the rest is unknown. V and J calls and clone size are given by that table; D and trimming were obtained from the DNA. Here the sample has over 60,000 clones; around 89% occur a single time. The ten biggest clones cover 4.8% of the sample.

Study-wide findings and limitations: Because no day 14 peak-response samples were available, the repertoires could be characterized only after the peak T cell response. Participants were mostly white British, with more females than males. The authors suggested clonal diversity may have been underestimated. Vaccine-associated CD4 TCRs spanned the whole spike protein, with dominant responses in regions 160-218 and 743-854. Only six or seven AZD1222 recipients were SARS-CoV-2 seropositive at baseline, limiting conclusions about previously exposed vaccinees. Spike-specific TCR breadth and depth rose significantly after two AZD1222 doses compared with day 0 and with MenACWY recipients. Reportedly, almost half of the unique spike-specific TCRs recognized epitopes lying outside the regions that are mutated in the B.1.351 and B.1.1.7 variants. In the small 56-69-year group, the increase in depth fell short of significance, most likely because of low power.

The CDR3 covers 14 residues, taking in both the cysteine and the phenylalanine. Only the CDR3 part of the read is kept: 42 bases, read in frame from the first base. V is clipped by 0 bases and J by 10 bases, and the sequence between their germline boundaries is 13 bases long. The germline V gene (reference sequence) provides CDR1 LGHDT and CDR2 YNNKEL. The sequencing here drew on peripheral blood, taken 28 days after the second dose of the MenACWY control vaccine. The TCR sequence derives from an adult who received the MenACWY meningococcal vaccine as a control. The chain is encoded by TRBV3-1 (or the pseudogene TRBV3-2) joined to TRBJ2-1, with the D call perhaps TRBD1 or TRBD2, as 5 bases match in each case. The DNA sequence reads TGTGCCAGCAGCCAAGACCCGGGGACCCGCGAGCAGTTCTTC. Protein translation: CASSQDPGTREQFF.